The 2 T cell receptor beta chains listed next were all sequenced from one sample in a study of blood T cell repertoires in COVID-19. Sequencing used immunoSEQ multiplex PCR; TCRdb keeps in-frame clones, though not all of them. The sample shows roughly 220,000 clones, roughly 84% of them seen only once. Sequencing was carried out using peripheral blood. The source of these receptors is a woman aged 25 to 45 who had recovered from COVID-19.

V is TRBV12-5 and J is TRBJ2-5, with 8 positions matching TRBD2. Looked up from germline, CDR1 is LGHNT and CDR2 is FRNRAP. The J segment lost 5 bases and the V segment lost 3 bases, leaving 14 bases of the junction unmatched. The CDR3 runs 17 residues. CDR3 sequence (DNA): TGTGCTAGTGGTTTAGGTGCCGGAGCGGGAGTATATGAGACCCAGTACTTC. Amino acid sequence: CASGLGAGAGVYETQYF.

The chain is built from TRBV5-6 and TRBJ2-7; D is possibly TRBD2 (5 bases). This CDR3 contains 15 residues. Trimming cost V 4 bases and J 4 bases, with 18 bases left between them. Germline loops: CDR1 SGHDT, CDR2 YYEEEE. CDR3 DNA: TGTGCCAGCAGCGAAACCGGACCGTCGGGGTACGAGCAGTACTTC. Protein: CASSETGPSGYEQYF.